Listed below are T cell receptor beta chains from one sample, sequenced in a study of cytomegalovirus exposure and HLA in healthy donors. TCRdb keeps only in-frame clones here, not all; method: immunoSEQ multiplex PCR. The repertoire holds roughly 120,000 clones, with 75% to 85% as singletons. The source material was PBMCs. The receptors were gathered from a male donor in good health and CMV-seronegative. Each CDR3 is given with its conserved first and last residue. Fields, in order: clone size, J gene, D gene, V gene, CDR3 protein, CDR3 DNA. D genes are given only for firm matches. Clone size appears in some rows only: once, few, many, or a class for an expanded clone.

clone_size: .; j_call: TRBJ1-2; d_call: TRBD1; v_call: TRBV6-1; cdr3_aa: CASSPGTGAYGYTF; cdr3_nt: TGTGCCAGCAGTCCTGGGACAGGGGCCTATGGCTACACCTTC
clone_size: .; j_call: TRBJ2-7; d_call: TRBD2; v_call: TRBV28; cdr3_aa: CASSLLLGLAGAAYEQYF; cdr3_nt: TGTGCCAGCAGTTTACTATTGGGACTAGCGGGGGCCGCCTACGAGCAGTACTTC
clone_size: .; j_call: TRBJ2-3; d_call: .; v_call: TRBV6-1; cdr3_aa: CASSEALPGADTQYF; cdr3_nt: TGTGCCAGCAGTGAAGCGCTTCCAGGGGCAGATACGCAGTATTTT
clone_size: .; j_call: TRBJ2-7; d_call: .; v_call: TRBV2; cdr3_aa: CASSGSGYEQYF; cdr3_nt: TGTGCCAGCAGCGGGAGCGGATACGAGCAGTACTTC
clone_size: .; j_call: TRBJ2-7; d_call: TRBD1; v_call: TRBV7-7; cdr3_aa: CASSRDRGSYEQYF; cdr3_nt: TGTGCCAGCAGCCGGGACAGGGGCTCCTACGAGCAGTACTTC
clone_size: .; j_call: TRBJ2-7; d_call: TRBD1; v_call: TRBV27; cdr3_aa: CASSLFGDRTYEQYF; cdr3_nt: TGTGCCAGCAGTTTATTCGGGGACAGGACCTACGAGCAGTACTTC
clone_size: .; j_call: TRBJ2-4; d_call: TRBD2; v_call: TRBV30; cdr3_aa: CAWGASGNLAKNIQYF; cdr3_nt: TGTGCCTGGGGGGCTAGCGGGAACCTAGCCAAAAACATTCAGTACTTC
clone_size: .; j_call: TRBJ2-7; d_call: .; v_call: TRBV5-1; cdr3_aa: CASSLVQDYEQYF; cdr3_nt: TGCGCCAGCAGCTTGGTCCAGGACTACGAGCAGTACTTC
clone_size: .; j_call: TRBJ1-1; d_call: TRBD1; v_call: TRBV6-5; cdr3_aa: CASSYGADREALF; cdr3_nt: TGTGCCAGCAGTTACGGTGCGGACAGGGAAGCTCTCTTT
clone_size: .; j_call: TRBJ2-7; d_call: .; v_call: TRBV5-1; cdr3_aa: CASSLLMRALTYEQYF; cdr3_nt: TGCGCCAGCAGCTTGTTAATGAGGGCCCTGACCTACGAGCAGTACTTC
clone_size: .; j_call: TRBJ2-2; d_call: TRBD2; v_call: TRBV4-1; cdr3_aa: CASSHGLAGISGELFF; cdr3_nt: TGCGCCAGCAGCCACGGACTAGCGGGGATTTCCGGGGAGCTGTTTTTT
clone_size: .; j_call: TRBJ2-7; d_call: TRBD1; v_call: TRBV30; cdr3_aa: CAWSVLGTGAVYEQYF; cdr3_nt: TGTGCCTGGAGTGTACTCGGAACAGGGGCCGTCTACGAGCAGTACTTC
clone_size: .; j_call: TRBJ1-6; d_call: .; v_call: TRBV5-1; cdr3_aa: CASSLAGRGSPLHF; cdr3_nt: TGCGCCAGCAGCTTGGCTGGGAGAGGTTCACCCCTCCACTTT
clone_size: once; j_call: TRBJ1-2; d_call: .; v_call: TRBV4-1; cdr3_aa: CASSQPGGGYGYTF; cdr3_nt: TGCGCCAGCAGCCAGCCCGGGGGGGGATATGGCTACACCTTC
clone_size: .; j_call: TRBJ2-7; d_call: TRBD1; v_call: TRBV7-2; cdr3_aa: CASSLDPDRANTYEQYF; cdr3_nt: TGTGCCAGCAGCTTAGACCCTGACAGGGCGAATACCTACGAGCAGTACTTC
clone_size: .; j_call: TRBJ2-7; d_call: TRBD2; v_call: TRBV4-1; cdr3_aa: CASSQSGSGDYEQYF; cdr3_nt: TGCGCCAGCAGCCAGAGCGGGAGTGGAGACTACGAGCAGTACTTC
clone_size: few; j_call: TRBJ2-5; d_call: .; v_call: TRBV5-1; cdr3_aa: CASSLGTVREETQYF; cdr3_nt: TGCGCCAGCAGCTTGGGGACAGTCCGTGAAGAGACCCAGTACTTC
clone_size: .; j_call: TRBJ1-1; d_call: TRBD1; v_call: TRBV2; cdr3_aa: CASSEGQGGTEAFF; cdr3_nt: TGTGCCAGCAGTGAAGGACAGGGGGGCACTGAAGCTTTCTTT
clone_size: .; j_call: TRBJ1-1; d_call: TRBD1; v_call: TRBV7-9; cdr3_aa: CSSSSRTGQNTEAFF; cdr3_nt: TGTTCCAGCAGCTCCAGGACAGGACAGAACACTGAAGCTTTCTTT
clone_size: .; j_call: TRBJ1-4; d_call: TRBD1; v_call: TRBV15; cdr3_aa: CATTPGQGAFATNEKLFF; cdr3_nt: TGTGCCACCACCCCCGGACAGGGAGCTTTTGCAACTAATGAAAAACTGTTTTTT
clone_size: .; j_call: TRBJ2-1; d_call: .; v_call: TRBV6-1; cdr3_aa: CASSEGVTQRYNEQFF; cdr3_nt: TGTGCCAGCAGTGAAGGGGTCACTCAGCGCTACAATGAGCAGTTCTTC
clone_size: .; j_call: TRBJ1-6; d_call: TRBD1; v_call: TRBV25-1; cdr3_aa: CASSLGTGGANSPLHF; cdr3_nt: TGTGCCAGCAGCCTTGGGACAGGGGGCGCAAATTCACCCCTCCACTTT
clone_size: .; j_call: TRBJ1-2; d_call: TRBD1; v_call: TRBV7-8; cdr3_aa: CASSPRSMGQGYHGYTF; cdr3_nt: TGTGCCAGCAGCCCCCGGTCTATGGGACAGGGGTACCATGGCTACACCTTC
clone_size: .; j_call: TRBJ1-2; d_call: .; v_call: TRBV7-9; cdr3_aa: CASSLGGGGAGYTF; cdr3_nt: TGTGCCAGCAGCTTAGGAGGGGGGGGTGCTGGCTACACCTTC
clone_size: once; j_call: TRBJ1-5; d_call: TRBD1; v_call: TRBV7-6; cdr3_aa: CASSLAQGNNQPQHF; cdr3_nt: TGTGCCAGCAGCTTAGCACAGGGGAACAATCAGCCCCAGCATTTT
clone_size: .; j_call: TRBJ1-4; d_call: TRBD1; v_call: TRBV7-9; cdr3_aa: CASALGTGLEKLFF; cdr3_nt: TGTGCCAGCGCTCTCGGGACAGGGCTTGAAAAACTGTTTTTT
clone_size: .; j_call: TRBJ2-5; d_call: TRBD2; v_call: TRBV19; cdr3_aa: CASSPGGVRETQYF; cdr3_nt: TGTGCCAGTAGTCCTGGGGGGGTTAGAGAGACCCAGTACTTC
clone_size: .; j_call: TRBJ2-3; d_call: TRBD1; v_call: TRBV6-1; cdr3_aa: CASSAPRQGRPTDTQYF; cdr3_nt: TGTGCCAGCAGTGCGCCTAGACAGGGGCGCCCCACAGATACGCAGTATTTT
clone_size: .; j_call: TRBJ1-2; d_call: .; v_call: TRBV4-3; cdr3_aa: CASSQVGYGYTF; cdr3_nt: TGCGCCAGCAGCCAAGTCGGCTATGGCTACACCTTC
clone_size: few; j_call: TRBJ1-1; d_call: .; v_call: TRBV5-1; cdr3_aa: CASSSKDSLTEAFF; cdr3_nt: TGCGCCAGCAGCTCAAAGGACAGTCTCACTGAAGCTTTCTTT
clone_size: .; j_call: TRBJ1-2; d_call: TRBD1; v_call: TRBV9; cdr3_aa: CASSPNYRQGAQGYTF; cdr3_nt: TGTGCCAGCAGCCCAAACTATCGACAGGGGGCTCAAGGCTACACCTTC
clone_size: few; j_call: TRBJ2-5; d_call: .; v_call: TRBV7-2; cdr3_aa: CASSFKGMLETQYF; cdr3_nt: TGTGCCAGCAGCTTTAAGGGGATGCTAGAGACCCAGTACTTC
clone_size: .; j_call: TRBJ1-3; d_call: .; v_call: TRBV30; cdr3_aa: CAWSDGKVGNTIYF; cdr3_nt: TGTGCCTGGAGTGACGGGAAGGTTGGAAACACCATATATTTT
clone_size: .; j_call: TRBJ1-2; d_call: .; v_call: TRBV7-2; cdr3_aa: CASLGQGRNYGYTF; cdr3_nt: TGTGCCAGCCTGGGGCAGGGGAGAAACTATGGCTACACCTTC
clone_size: .; j_call: TRBJ2-3; d_call: TRBD2; v_call: TRBV7-2; cdr3_aa: CASSLNGGVASTDTQYF; cdr3_nt: TGTGCCAGCAGCTTAAATGGGGGGGTAGCTAGCACAGATACGCAGTATTTT
clone_size: .; j_call: TRBJ1-1; d_call: TRBD1; v_call: TRBV7-9; cdr3_aa: CASREGALGTEAFF; cdr3_nt: TGTGCCAGCAGAGAGGGGGCTTTGGGCACTGAAGCTTTCTTT
clone_size: .; j_call: TRBJ1-1; d_call: .; v_call: TRBV11-2; cdr3_aa: CASSPTGRRAFF; cdr3_nt: TGTGCCAGCAGCCCGACAGGTAGGCGGGCTTTCTTT
clone_size: .; j_call: TRBJ1-2; d_call: TRBD1; v_call: TRBV30; cdr3_aa: CAWSGTGIDGYTF; cdr3_nt: TGTGCCTGGAGCGGGACAGGGATCGATGGCTACACCTTC
clone_size: .; j_call: TRBJ1-5; d_call: TRBD1; v_call: TRBV30; cdr3_aa: CAWSAGGVSNQPQHF; cdr3_nt: TGTGCCTGGAGCGCAGGGGGCGTAAGCAATCAGCCCCAGCATTTT
clone_size: .; j_call: TRBJ2-7; d_call: .; v_call: TRBV5-1; cdr3_aa: CASSLDRRSYEQYF; cdr3_nt: TGCGCCAGCAGCTTGGACAGGCGGAGCTACGAGCAGTACTTC
clone_size: .; j_call: TRBJ2-7; d_call: TRBD2; v_call: TRBV6-6; cdr3_aa: CASSPWGRDPYEQYF; cdr3_nt: TGTGCCAGCAGTCCATGGGGGAGGGACCCCTACGAGCAGTACTTC
clone_size: .; j_call: TRBJ1-1; d_call: .; v_call: TRBV10-3; cdr3_aa: CAKRQALDTEAFF; cdr3_nt: TGTGCCAAGCGACAGGCTTTGGACACTGAAGCTTTCTTT
clone_size: .; j_call: TRBJ1-1; d_call: TRBD1; v_call: TRBV6-6; cdr3_aa: CASSYPGQSNTEAFF; cdr3_nt: TGTGCCAGCAGTTACCCGGGACAGTCGAACACTGAAGCTTTCTTT
clone_size: .; j_call: TRBJ2-6; d_call: .; v_call: TRBV7-6; cdr3_aa: CASSLSPGEGANVLTF; cdr3_nt: TGTGCCAGCAGCTTATCTCCAGGGGAAGGGGCCAACGTCCTGACTTTC
clone_size: once; j_call: TRBJ1-3; d_call: TRBD1; v_call: TRBV5-1; cdr3_aa: CASSRDRSSSSGNTIYF; cdr3_nt: TGCGCCAGCAGCAGGGACAGATCAAGTTCTTCTGGAAACACCATATATTTT
clone_size: .; j_call: TRBJ2-6; d_call: .; v_call: TRBV11-2; cdr3_aa: CASSAGFRPSGANVLTF; cdr3_nt: TGTGCCAGCAGCGCAGGATTCCGTCCCTCTGGGGCCAACGTCCTGACTTTC
clone_size: few; j_call: TRBJ1-1; d_call: .; v_call: TRBV9; cdr3_aa: CASSPGLLNTEAFF; cdr3_nt: TGTGCCAGCAGCCCAGGTCTTCTGAACACTGAAGCTTTCTTT
clone_size: .; j_call: TRBJ1-2; d_call: TRBD1; v_call: TRBV19; cdr3_aa: CASSTGTGLSVYGYTF; cdr3_nt: TGTGCCAGTAGTACCGGGACAGGGCTGAGCGTTTATGGCTACACCTTC
clone_size: once; j_call: TRBJ2-7; d_call: .; v_call: TRBV4-2; cdr3_aa: CASSQDMGQTYEQYF; cdr3_nt: TGTGCCAGCAGCCAAGATATGGGACAAACCTACGAGCAGTACTTC
clone_size: .; j_call: TRBJ1-6; d_call: .; v_call: TRBV11-2; cdr3_aa: CASSLAPTVPSPLHF; cdr3_nt: TGTGCCAGCAGCTTAGCCCCTACAGTTCCCTCACCCCTCCACTTT
clone_size: .; j_call: TRBJ1-1; d_call: TRBD1; v_call: TRBV19; cdr3_aa: CASRGQGATEAFF; cdr3_nt: TGTGCCAGTAGGGGACAGGGGGCTACTGAAGCTTTCTTT
clone_size: .; j_call: TRBJ2-5; d_call: TRBD1; v_call: TRBV7-9; cdr3_aa: CASSLAGQGRETQYF; cdr3_nt: TGTGCCAGCAGCTTAGCTGGACAGGGGAGAGAGACCCAGTACTTC
clone_size: .; j_call: TRBJ2-3; d_call: .; v_call: TRBV4-1; cdr3_aa: CASSQDQGFGDTQYF; cdr3_nt: TGCGCCAGCAGCCAGGACCAGGGATTTGGAGATACGCAGTATTTT